Listed below are T cell receptor beta chains from one sample, sequenced in a study of CD8 T cells in ankylosing spondylitis. Using its own MiXCR run on the 5' RACE reads, TCRdb lists one record per CDR3 protein. The sample holds roughly 440,000 distinct CDR3 sequences, approximately 17% seen once. Source material: blood, either unsorted or a sorted T cell fraction (not recorded which). The source is a male donor with ankylosing spondylitis. CDR3s include the opening cysteine and the closing phenylalanine or tryptophan. A D gene is named only where the DNA matches it firmly. The size entry is marked missing in some rows and otherwise reads once, few, many or a size class.

v_gene	abundance	j_gene	d_gene	CDR3aa	CDR3nt
TRBV5-1	few	TRBJ1-3	NA	CASSQQPSTTVWGAGNTIYF	TGCGCCAGCAGCCAGCAACCCTCGACGACAGTTTGGGGCGCTGGAAACACCATATATTTT
TRBV6-1	NA	TRBJ1-6	NA	CASRRGGDSPLHF	TGTGCCAGCAGGAGAGGGGGGGATTCACCCCTCCACTTT
TRBV9	few	TRBJ1-2	NA	CASSVGSSNYGYTF	TGTGCCAGCAGCGTAGGAAGTTCTAACTATGGCTACACCTTC
TRBV7-6	few	TRBJ2-7	NA	CASSGTSLPGQNEQYF	TGTGCCAGCAGCGGGACCTCGCTCCCAGGTCAGAACGAGCAGTACTTC
TRBV25-1	few	TRBJ1-4	NA	CASSEGRHENEKLFF	TGTGCCAGCAGTGAGGGACGACACGAGAATGAAAAACTGTTTTTT
TRBV6-5	few	TRBJ2-1	NA	CASSSQFNEQFF	TGTGCCAGCAGTTCGCAGTTCAATGAGCAGTTCTTC
TRBV6-2/TRBV6-3	few	TRBJ1-1	NA	CATKTGHTEAFF	TGTGCCACGAAGACAGGCCACACTGAAGCTTTCTTT
TRBV7-2	once	TRBJ2-1	TRBD2	CASSLELAGYNEQFF	TGTGCCAGCAGCTTGGAGCTAGCGGGTTACAATGAGCAGTTCTTC
TRBV19	few	TRBJ1-1	NA	CASSIDTGMNTEAFF	TGTGCCAGTAGTATAGATACAGGTATGAACACTGAAGCTTTCTTT
TRBV7-2	NA	TRBJ2-7	NA	CASSLGGKLSYEQYF	TGTGCCAGCAGCTTAGGCGGGAAACTTTCCTACGAGCAGTACTTC
TRBV20-1	many	TRBJ2-2	NA	CSARDVGGTGELFF	TGCAGTGCTAGAGATGTTGGCGGCACCGGGGAGCTGTTTTTT
TRBV7-9	few	TRBJ2-1	TRBD2	CASSLVAGVGDEQFF	TGTGCCAGCAGCTTAGTGGCGGGAGTGGGCGATGAGCAGTTCTTC
TRBV7-7	many	TRBJ2-3	NA	CASSLGLARTDTQYF	TGTGCTAGCAGCTTGGGGCTAGCTCGCACAGATACGCAGTATTTT
TRBV20-1	many	TRBJ2-1	TRBD2	CSARDPRSGGRYEQFF	TGCAGTGCTAGAGATCCGCGGTCGGGAGGGCGCTATGAGCAGTTCTTC
TRBV20-1	many	TRBJ1-1	TRBD1	CSARTGFMNTEAFF	TGCAGTGCCCGGACAGGGTTCATGAACACTGAAGCTTTCTTT
TRBV20-1	once	TRBJ2-3	TRBD2	CSAGTSGGIDTQYF	TGCAGTGCCGGGACTAGCGGGGGGATAGATACGCAGTATTTT
TRBV11-2	few	TRBJ1-5	TRBD1	CASSLQVGVQGVSNQPQHF	TGTGCCAGCAGCCTTCAGGTTGGGGTGCAGGGGGTTAGCAATCAGCCCCAGCATTTT
TRBV12-3/TRBV12-4	NA	TRBJ2-1	NA	CASQVSGQAGEQFF	TGTGCCAGCCAAGTTTCGGGTCAGGCTGGTGAGCAGTTCTTC
TRBV7-2	NA	TRBJ2-1	TRBD2	CASSRPGRLAGVNEQFF	TGTGCCAGCAGCCGACCTGGCCGACTAGCGGGAGTTAATGAGCAGTTCTTC
TRBV5-1	few	TRBJ2-4	TRBD2	CASSLVAGVAKNIQYF	TGCGCCAGCAGCTTGGTAGCGGGAGTTGCCAAAAACATTCAGTACTTC
TRBV5-1	many	TRBJ1-1	NA	CASSWDKNTEAFF	TGCGCCAGCAGCTGGGACAAGAACACTGAAGCTTTCTTT
TRBV29-1	NA	TRBJ2-3	TRBD1	CSVGSGTGADTQYF	TGCAGCGTTGGCTCCGGGACAGGGGCAGATACGCAGTATTTT
TRBV20-1	many	TRBJ1-1	NA	CSARERGRQLEAFF	TGCAGTGCTAGAGAACGAGGACGCCAGCTTGAAGCTTTCTTT
TRBV5-1	NA	TRBJ2-5	NA	CASSSGRGMETQYF	TGCGCCAGCAGCTCCGGTAGGGGTATGGAGACCCAGTACTTC
TRBV27	few	TRBJ1-2	TRBD1	CASSGDRGNPPNYGYTF	TGTGCCAGCAGTGGGGACAGGGGGAACCCTCCTAACTATGGCTACACCTTC
TRBV2	NA	TRBJ1-1	TRBD1	CASSEAQTGKSRNTEAFF	TGTGCCAGCAGTGAAGCGCAGACAGGGAAATCTCGGAACACTGAAGCTTTCTTT
TRBV12-3/TRBV12-4	NA	TRBJ2-2	TRBD2	CASSPSSGRVDTGELFF	TGTGCCAGCAGTCCTTCTAGCGGGAGGGTGGACACCGGGGAGCTGTTTTTT
TRBV27	NA	TRBJ1-2	TRBD1	CASSSPGQGFGYTF	TGTGCCAGCAGTTCACCGGGACAGGGGTTTGGCTACACCTTC
TRBV20-1	NA	TRBJ2-1	NA	CSARLADNEQFF	TGCAGTGCTAGACTAGCAGACAATGAGCAGTTCTTC
TRBV29-1	few	TRBJ2-1	NA	CSVSVGSSYNEQFF	TGCAGCGTAAGCGTGGGTAGCTCCTACAATGAGCAGTTCTTC
TRBV6-5	few	TRBJ2-1	NA	CASSYGALVKSYNEQFF	TGTGCCAGCAGTTACGGGGCCCTAGTAAAATCCTACAATGAGCAGTTCTTC
TRBV28	few	TRBJ2-2	TRBD2	CASSFRASGTGELFF	TGTGCCAGCAGTTTCCGGGCTAGCGGAACCGGGGAGCTGTTTTTT
TRBV7-2	NA	TRBJ1-1	NA	CASSQSGRSGEAFF	TGTGCCAGCAGCCAATCCGGCCGTTCGGGTGAAGCTTTCTTT
TRBV20-1	NA	TRBJ2-2	NA	CSALSGRRTGELFF	TGCAGTGCACTCAGCGGGCGGAGGACCGGGGAGCTGTTTTTT
TRBV6-1	NA	TRBJ2-1	NA	CASTRGGSGNEQFF	TGTGCCAGCACCAGGGGAGGGTCGGGCAATGAGCAGTTCTTC
TRBV5-1	few	TRBJ2-1	NA	CASRATSSYNEQFF	TGCGCCAGCAGAGCAACGTCCTCCTACAATGAGCAGTTCTTC
TRBV5-1	many	TRBJ2-3	NA	CASSSDSTDTQYF	TGCGCCAGCAGCTCGGACAGTACAGATACGCAGTATTTT
TRBV7-9	many	TRBJ1-1	TRBD1	CASSLTGGFTEAFF	TGTGCCAGCAGCCTTACAGGGGGCTTCACTGAAGCTTTCTTT
TRBV7-8	many	TRBJ1-5	TRBD1	CASSWDRDQPQHF	TGTGCCAGCAGCTGGGACAGGGATCAGCCCCAGCATTTT
TRBV29-1	many	TRBJ2-1	NA	CSGSQSSYNEQFF	TGCAGCGGGAGTCAGAGCTCCTACAATGAGCAGTTCTTC